The rows below give T cell receptor beta chains drawn from one sample of a study of T cell changes during pregnancy in multiple sclerosis. Only in-frame clones appear in the TCRdb table, and some are missing; sequencing was by immunoSEQ multiplex PCR. The repertoire holds roughly 120,000 clones, with 80% to 95% as singletons. This sample comprised peripheral blood, obtained in the third trimester of pregnancy. The source is a female donor with multiple sclerosis, enrolled in a pregnancy study. CDR3s include the opening cysteine and the closing phenylalanine or tryptophan. D genes are given only for firm matches. The size entry is marked missing in some rows and otherwise reads once, few, many or a size class.

TRBV7-8	TRBD1	TRBJ2-1	NA	TGTGCCAGCAGCTACTCGGGCAGGGGGCGAGTAGATGAGCAGTTCTTC	CASSYSGRGRVDEQFF
TRBV5-6	NA	TRBJ2-2	NA	TGTGCCAGCAGCTTCTTGACAGGATCGAACACCGGGGAGCTGTTTTTT	CASSFLTGSNTGELFF
TRBV2	NA	TRBJ2-1	NA	TGTGCCAGCAGTGAACGCTTGGTTACTTCCTACAATGAGCAGTTCTTC	CASSERLVTSYNEQFF
TRBV29-1	TRBD2	TRBJ2-7	once	TGCAGCGTTGGGGTTGGGACTAACTCCTACGAGCAGTACTTC	CSVGVGTNSYEQYF
TRBV7-3	NA	TRBJ1-1	NA	TGTGCCAGCTCGCGGGACCGGCAAGGGGATGCTTTCTTT	CASSRDRQGDAFF
TRBV6-6	TRBD1	TRBJ2-2	NA	TGTGCCAGCAGTCCCCTTGGGACAGGCAACACCGGGGAGCTGTTTTTT	CASSPLGTGNTGELFF
TRBV29-1	NA	TRBJ2-2	NA	TGCAGCGGAAGACAGGAGTGGGGCACCGGGGAGCTGTTTTTT	CSGRQEWGTGELFF
TRBV6-1	NA	TRBJ2-1	NA	TGTGCCAGCAGTGGAGCCTCCTCCCCGCAGTTCTTC	CASSGASSPQFF
TRBV25-1	NA	TRBJ1-2	NA	TGTGCCAGCAGTGTTACAGCCACCTATGGCTACACCTTC	CASSVTATYGYTF
TRBV30	NA	TRBJ1-3	NA	TGTGCCTGGAGTGTTAGCGTCCGCTGGAACACCATATATTTT	CAWSVSVRWNTIYF
TRBV28	TRBD1	TRBJ1-2	NA	TGTGCCAGCGGATCCCGGGACAGGGGGCACTATGGCTACACCTTC	CASGSRDRGHYGYTF
TRBV27	NA	TRBJ1-5	NA	TGTGCCAGCAGGACGAGAGGGGGGCCCCAGCATTTT	CASRTRGGPQHF
TRBV7-2	TRBD2	TRBJ2-2	NA	TGTGCCAGCAGCAAGAGGTCTAGCGGGGGGTATAACACCGGGGAGCTGTTTTTT	CASSKRSSGGYNTGELFF
TRBV10-3	NA	TRBJ2-5	NA	TGTGCCATCAGCGGGGGACAGCAAGAGACCCAGTACTTC	CAISGGQQETQYF
TRBV18	NA	TRBJ2-2	NA	TGTGCCAGCTCACCCGCAGGGGCCACCACCGGGGAGCTGTTTTTT	CASSPAGATTGELFF
TRBV27	NA	TRBJ2-7	NA	TGTGCCAGCAGTTTTCACCAGAGGACTGCCTACGAGCAGTACTTC	CASSFHQRTAYEQYF
TRBV10-3	TRBD2	TRBJ2-2	NA	TGTGCCATCAGTGAGGGCCTAGCGGAAAACACCGGGGAGCTGTTTTTT	CAISEGLAENTGELFF
TRBV10-3	NA	TRBJ2-1	NA	TGTGCCATCAGTGACGGAAGGGAGACTATGAACTACAATGAGCAGTTCTTC	CAISDGRETMNYNEQFF
TRBV11-2	NA	TRBJ2-5	NA	TGTGCCAGCAGCTACGTAACAGGTTCCTACCAAGAGACCCAGTACTTC	CASSYVTGSYQETQYF
TRBV11-2	NA	TRBJ1-6	few	TGTGCCAGCAGCTTGTCGGAATTCAGGAATTCACCCCTCCACTTT	CASSLSEFRNSPLHF
TRBV29-1	TRBD2	TRBJ2-2	NA	TGCAGCGTTCTCGCGGGAGTGGGCACCGGGGAGCTGTTTTTT	CSVLAGVGTGELFF
TRBV28	NA	TRBJ1-1	NA	TGTGCCAGCCGGGACAACGGGAACACTGAAGCTTTCTTT	CASRDNGNTEAFF
TRBV28	TRBD1	TRBJ1-5	NA	TGTGCCACCCGATACAGGGGCCACCAGCCCCAGCATTTT	CATRYRGHQPQHF
TRBV6-4	NA	TRBJ2-2	NA	TGTGCCAGCAGGGCTGACAGAACTACCGGGGAGCTGTTTTTT	CASRADRTTGELFF
TRBV2	NA	TRBJ2-3	NA	TGTGCCAGCAGAGGGGGTGCCCGGGTAGATACGCAGTATTTT	CASRGGARVDTQYF
TRBV5-4	NA	TRBJ1-1	NA	TGTGCCAGCAGCCCTCCGGGACCGTGGGAGGGAAGGACTGAAGCTTTCTTT	CASSPPGPWEGRTEAFF